The following is a T cell receptor beta chain sequence with its context. The V gene's germline CDR1 is MNHEY and CDR2 SVGEGT. The trim removed 4 bases at V and 8 bases at J, leaving 17 bases unmatched. The CDR3 is made up of 17 amino acids. The record originates from a study of blood T cells in healthy people across ages. Through a sample-barcoded 5' primer and a J-beta primer mix, a second PCR was run for roughly 6 to 12 cycles. Each cDNA molecule carried a tag from a template-switch adaptor that contained 12 random nucleotides. TCRdb redid the calling of the 5' RACE reads with MiXCR, one entry per CDR3 protein. The sample holds fewer than 2 million distinct CDR3 sequences, roughly two fifths seen once.

Sample: blood. The clonotype comes from a human donor in good health. V and J are TRBV6-2 or TRBV6-3 and TRBJ1-2, with 9 bases fitting TRBD1. DNA of the CDR3: TGTGCCAGCAGTTCTACTCTTTTACCGGGACAGGGACGAGGCTACACCTTC. Its protein product is CASSSTLLPGQGRGYTF.